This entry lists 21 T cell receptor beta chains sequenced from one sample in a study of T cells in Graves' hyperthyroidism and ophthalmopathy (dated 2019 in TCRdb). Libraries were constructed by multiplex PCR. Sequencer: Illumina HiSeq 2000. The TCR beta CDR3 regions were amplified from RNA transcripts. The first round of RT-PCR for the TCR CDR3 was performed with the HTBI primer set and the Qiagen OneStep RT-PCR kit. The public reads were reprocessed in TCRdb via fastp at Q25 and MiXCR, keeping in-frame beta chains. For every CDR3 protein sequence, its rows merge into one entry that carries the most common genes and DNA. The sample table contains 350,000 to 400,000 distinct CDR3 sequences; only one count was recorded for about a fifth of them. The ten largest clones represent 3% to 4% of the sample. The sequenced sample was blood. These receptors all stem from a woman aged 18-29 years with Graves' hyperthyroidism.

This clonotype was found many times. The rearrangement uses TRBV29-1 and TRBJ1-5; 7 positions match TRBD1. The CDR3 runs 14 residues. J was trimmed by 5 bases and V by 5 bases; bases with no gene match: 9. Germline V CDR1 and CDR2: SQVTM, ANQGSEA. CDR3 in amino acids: CSVLGDRADQPQHF. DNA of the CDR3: TGCAGCGTTCTTGGAGACAGGGCCGATCAGCCCCAGCATTTT.

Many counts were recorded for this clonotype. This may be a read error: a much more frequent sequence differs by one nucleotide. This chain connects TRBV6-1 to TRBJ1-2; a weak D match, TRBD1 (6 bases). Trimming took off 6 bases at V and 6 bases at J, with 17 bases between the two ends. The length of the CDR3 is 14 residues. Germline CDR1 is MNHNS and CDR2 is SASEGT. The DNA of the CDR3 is TGTGCCAGCAGAGAAAGAGGGGGGATGGATGGCTACACCTTC. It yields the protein CASRERGGMDGYTF.

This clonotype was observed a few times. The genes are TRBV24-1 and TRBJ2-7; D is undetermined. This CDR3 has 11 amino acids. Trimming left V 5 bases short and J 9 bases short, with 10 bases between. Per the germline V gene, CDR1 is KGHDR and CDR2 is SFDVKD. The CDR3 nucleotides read TGTGCCACCAGTGCAGGTTTCGGGCAGTACTTC. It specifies CATSAGFGQYF.

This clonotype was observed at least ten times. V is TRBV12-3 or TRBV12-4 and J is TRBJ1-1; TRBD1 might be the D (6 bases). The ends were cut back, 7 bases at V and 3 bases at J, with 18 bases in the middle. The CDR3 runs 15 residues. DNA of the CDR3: TGTGCCAGCACCCCAAGGAGGGGGGGGTACACTGAAGCTTTCTTT. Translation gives CASTPRRGGYTEAFF.

DNA of the CDR3: TGTGCCAGTAGTGCGCCATCCCAGGGACAGGGGATCGTCAATCAGCCCCAGCATTTT. Its translation: CASSAPSQGQGIVNQPQHF. The V gene is TRBV19, the J gene TRBJ1-5; 10 bases map to TRBD1. CDR1 and CDR2 (germline): LNHDA, SQIVND (reference sequence). J gave up 3 bases and V 5 bases, and 16 bases lay outside the gene matches. The CDR3 length is 19 residues.

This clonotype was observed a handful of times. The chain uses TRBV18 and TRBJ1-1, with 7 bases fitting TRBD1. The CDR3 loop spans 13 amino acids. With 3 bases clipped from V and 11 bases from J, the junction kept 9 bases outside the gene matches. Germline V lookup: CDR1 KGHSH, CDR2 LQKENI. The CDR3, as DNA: TGTGCCAGCTCACCCGGGACAGCGAAGGAGGCTTTCTTT. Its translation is CASSPGTAKEAFF.

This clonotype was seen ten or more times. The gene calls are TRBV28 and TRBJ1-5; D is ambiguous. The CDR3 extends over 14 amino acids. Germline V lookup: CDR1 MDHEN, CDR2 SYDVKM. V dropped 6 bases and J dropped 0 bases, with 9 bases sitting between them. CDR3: CASRWVGSNQPQHF. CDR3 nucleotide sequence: TGTGCCAGCAGATGGGTCGGTAGCAATCAGCCCCAGCATTTT.

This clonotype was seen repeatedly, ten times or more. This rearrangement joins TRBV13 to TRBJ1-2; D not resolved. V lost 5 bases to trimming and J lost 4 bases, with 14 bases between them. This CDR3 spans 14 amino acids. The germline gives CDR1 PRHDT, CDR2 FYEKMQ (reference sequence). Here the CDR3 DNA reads TGTGCCAGCAGCGTTGACTCCTCGATCTATGGCTACACCTTC. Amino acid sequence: CASSVDSSIYGYTF. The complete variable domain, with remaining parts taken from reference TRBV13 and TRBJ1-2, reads AAGVIQSPRHLIKEKRETATLKCYPIPRHDTVYWYQQGPGQDPQFLISFYEKMQSDKGSIPDRFSAQQFSDYHSELNMSSLELGDSALYFCASSVDSSIYGYTFGSGTRLTVV.

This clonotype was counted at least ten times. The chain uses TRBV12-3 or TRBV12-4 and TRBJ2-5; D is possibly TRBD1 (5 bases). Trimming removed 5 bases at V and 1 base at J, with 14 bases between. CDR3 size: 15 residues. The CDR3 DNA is TGTGCCAGCAGTGCACTCACGACAGCCCAAGAGACCCAGTACTTC. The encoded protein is CASSALTTAQETQYF.

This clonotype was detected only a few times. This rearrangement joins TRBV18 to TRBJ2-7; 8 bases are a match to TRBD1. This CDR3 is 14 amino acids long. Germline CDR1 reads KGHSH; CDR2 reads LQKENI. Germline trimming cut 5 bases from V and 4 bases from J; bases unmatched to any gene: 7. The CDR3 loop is CASSSTGDSYEQYF. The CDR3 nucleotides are TGTGCCAGCTCATCGACAGGGGATAGTTACGAGCAGTACTTC.

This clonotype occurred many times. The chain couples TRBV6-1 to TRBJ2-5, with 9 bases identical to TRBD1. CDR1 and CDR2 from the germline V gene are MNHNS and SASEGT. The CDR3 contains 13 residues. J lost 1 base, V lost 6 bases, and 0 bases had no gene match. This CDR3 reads CASRTGGQETQYF. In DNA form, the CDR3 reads TGTGCCAGCAGGACAGGGGGCCAAGAGACCCAGTACTTC.

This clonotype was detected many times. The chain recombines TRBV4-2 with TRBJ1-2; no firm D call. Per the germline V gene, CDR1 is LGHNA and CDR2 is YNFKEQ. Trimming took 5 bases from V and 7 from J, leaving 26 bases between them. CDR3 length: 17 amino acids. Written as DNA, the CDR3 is TGTGCCAGCAGCAGCTACAGAGCGACTGACCGACCAGGTGGCTACACCTTC. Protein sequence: CASSSYRATDRPGGYTF.

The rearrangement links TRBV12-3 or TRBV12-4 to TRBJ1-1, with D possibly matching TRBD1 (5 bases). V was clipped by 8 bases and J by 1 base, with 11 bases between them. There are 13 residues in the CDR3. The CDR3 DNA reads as TGTGCCAGCGGGCTGGACACGAACACTGAAGCTTTCTTT. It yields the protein CASGLDTNTEAFF.

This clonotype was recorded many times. Here the CDR3 DNA reads TGTGCCAGCAGCCCCGCGTGGGGGGTGGACCAAGAGACCCAGTACTTC. Amino acid sequence: CASSPAWGVDQETQYF. This chain joins TRBV7-8 and TRBJ2-5, with D maybe TRBD2 (6 bases). The germline gives CDR1 SGHVS, CDR2 FQNEAQ. V lost 5 bases and J lost 0, with 16 bases in between. This CDR3 region has 16 residues.

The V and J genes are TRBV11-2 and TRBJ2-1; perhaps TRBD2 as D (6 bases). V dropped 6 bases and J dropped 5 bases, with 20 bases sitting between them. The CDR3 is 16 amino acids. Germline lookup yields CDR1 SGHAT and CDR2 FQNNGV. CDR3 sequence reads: CASRDLALGLNNEQFF. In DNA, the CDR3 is TGTGCCAGCAGGGACCTAGCGTTGGGGCTAAACAATGAGCAGTTCTTC.

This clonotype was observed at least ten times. For the CDR3, the DNA is TGCAGTGCTAGGCATGGTGGGACTAATCAGCCCCAGCATTTT. Protein sequence: CSARHGGTNQPQHF. The chain links TRBV20-1 to TRBJ1-5; tentative D call: TRBD1 (5 bases). The CDR3 is made up of 14 amino acids. CDR1 and CDR2 from the germline V gene are DFQATT and SNEGSKA (reference sequence). Deletions cut 3 bases from V and 4 bases from J, with 13 bases between.

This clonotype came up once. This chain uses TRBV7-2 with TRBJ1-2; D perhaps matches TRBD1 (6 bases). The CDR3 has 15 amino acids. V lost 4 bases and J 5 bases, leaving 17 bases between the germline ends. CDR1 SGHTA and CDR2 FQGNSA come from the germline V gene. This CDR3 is CASSSGARDGYGYTF. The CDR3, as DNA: TGTGCCAGCAGCTCGGGGGCACGAGACGGGTATGGCTACACCTTC.

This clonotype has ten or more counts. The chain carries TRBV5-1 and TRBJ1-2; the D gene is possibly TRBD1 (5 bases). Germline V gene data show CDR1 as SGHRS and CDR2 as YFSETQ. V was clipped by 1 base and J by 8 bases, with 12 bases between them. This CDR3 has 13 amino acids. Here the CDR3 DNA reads TGCGCCAGCAGCTTGATTCAGGGCGGCGGCTACACCTTC. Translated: CASSLIQGGGYTF. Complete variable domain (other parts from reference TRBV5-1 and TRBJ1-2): KAGVTQTPRYLIKTRGQQVTLSCSPISGHRSVSWYQQTPGQGLQFLFEYFSETQRNKGNFPGRFSGRQFSNSRSEMNVSTLELGDSALYLCASSLIQGGGYTFGSGTRLTVV.

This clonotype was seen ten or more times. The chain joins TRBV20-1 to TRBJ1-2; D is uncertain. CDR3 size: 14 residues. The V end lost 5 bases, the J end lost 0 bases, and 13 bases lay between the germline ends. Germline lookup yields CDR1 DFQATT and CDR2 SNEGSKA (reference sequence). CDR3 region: CSARRDNPNYGYTF. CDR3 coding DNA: TGCAGTGCTCGCCGAGACAACCCTAACTATGGCTACACCTTC.

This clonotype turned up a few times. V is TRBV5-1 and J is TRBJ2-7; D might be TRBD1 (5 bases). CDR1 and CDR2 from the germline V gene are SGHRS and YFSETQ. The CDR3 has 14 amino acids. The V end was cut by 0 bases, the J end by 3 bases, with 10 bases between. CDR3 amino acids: CASSLAQGIYEQYF. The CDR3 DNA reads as TGCGCCAGCAGCTTGGCCCAGGGAATCTACGAGCAGTACTTC.

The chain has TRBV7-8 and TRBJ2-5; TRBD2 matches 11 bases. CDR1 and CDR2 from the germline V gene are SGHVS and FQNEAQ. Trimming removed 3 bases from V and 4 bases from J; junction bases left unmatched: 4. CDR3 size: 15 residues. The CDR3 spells CASSFIAGGPETQYF. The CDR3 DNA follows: TGTGCCAGCAGCTTCATAGCGGGGGGGCCAGAGACCCAGTACTTC.